A single sample is the source of the 26 T cell receptor beta chains below, sequenced in a study of cytomegalovirus exposure and HLA in healthy donors. It was with 60 Vbeta and 13 Jbeta primers that the PCR ran. Data came from immunoSEQ multiplex PCR; TCRdb stores just in-frame clones and leaves some out. The data hold around 150,000 clones, with 84% observed a single time. Sequenced material: PBMCs. These receptor sequences come from a man aged 18 to 35 in good health and CMV-seronegative.

This chain joins TRBV7-9 and TRBJ2-1; 11 positions agree with TRBD2. CDR3 length: 18 amino acids. CDR1 SEHNR and CDR2 FQNEAQ come from the germline V gene (reference sequence). J gave up 2 bases and V 5 bases, and 11 bases lay outside the gene matches. For the CDR3, the DNA is TGTGCCAGCAGCCTTGGGACTAGCGGCCAGGCGCCCTACAATGAGCAGTTCTTC. It translates to CASSLGTSGQAPYNEQFF.

This clone was observed once. This chain joins TRBV9 and TRBJ2-2; maybe TRBD1 (7 bases). The CDR3 has 13 residues. CDR1 and CDR2 (germline): SGDLS, YYNGEE. Trimming shortened V by 3 bases and J by 8 bases, and 11 bases separated the two germline ends. The CDR3: CASSATGTGELFF. The CDR3 DNA is TGTGCCAGCAGCGCGACAGGGACTGGGGAGCTGTTTTTT.

V and J are TRBV7-2 and TRBJ2-7, with TRBD1 matching 7 bases. Trimming at V came to 5 bases and at J to 2 bases, leaving 6 bases not matched to a gene. The germline gives CDR1 SGHTA, CDR2 FQGNSA. The CDR3 spans 14 residues. CDR3 protein: CASSLGTAAYEQYF. The CDR3 nucleotides read TGTGCCAGCAGCCTCGGGACAGCAGCCTACGAGCAGTACTTC.

This sequence joins TRBV4-1 and TRBJ1-5, with D possibly matching TRBD1 (5 bases). The CDR3 is 14 residues long. Looked up from germline, CDR1 is MGHRA and CDR2 is YSYEKL. With 0 bases removed from V and 6 bases from J, the gap between germline ends came to 9 bases. CDR3 residues: CASSQDRVGQPQHF. The CDR3 coding sequence is TGCGCCAGCAGCCAAGACAGGGTAGGTCAGCCCCAGCATTTT.

This clone was seen once. The chain recombines TRBV11-2 with TRBJ2-2; the match to TRBD2 covers 10 bases. The CDR3 totals 18 residues. The V gene end was trimmed by 6 bases and the J gene end by 0 bases; junction bases not matched to a gene: 10. Germline V gene lookup returns CDR1 SGHAT and CDR2 FQNNGV. The CDR3 protein is CASRGVSGRTANTGELFF. The CDR3, as DNA: TGTGCCAGCAGGGGGGTTAGCGGGAGGACGGCGAACACCGGGGAGCTGTTTTTT.

In DNA form, the CDR3 reads TGCAGCGTTGGCATCCCCCCGGGGGACTATGGCTACACCTTC. It encodes CSVGIPPGDYGYTF. This chain joins TRBV29-1 and TRBJ1-2; tentatively, D is TRBD1 (5 bases). V was cut by 4 bases and J by 3 bases, with 15 bases left in between. This CDR3 has 14 amino acids. CDR1 and CDR2 from the germline V gene are SQVTM and ANQGSEA.

V usage is TRBV5-6 and J usage is TRBJ1-2; D is undetermined. CDR3 size: 15 residues. The V and J ends lost 0 bases and 4 bases respectively, with 13 bases between them. The germline CDR1 and CDR2 sequences are SGHDT and YYEEEE. The CDR3 sequence is CASSLGRGSAYGYTF. The CDR3 DNA sequence: TGTGCCAGCAGCTTGGGACGGGGATCAGCCTATGGCTACACCTTC.

The rearrangement joins TRBV15 to TRBJ2-7, with D perhaps TRBD1 (6 bases). This CDR3 spans 14 amino acids. V was trimmed by 1 base and J by 7 bases, leaving 14 bases between them. Germline V gives CDR1 LNHNV, CDR2 YYDKDF (reference sequence). As DNA, the CDR3 is TGTGCCACCAGCAGAGTAGAACAGGGAAGAGAGCAGTACTTC. This translates into CATSRVEQGREQYF.

CDR3 amino acids: CASSQEPDNEQFF. The CDR3 DNA reads as TGTGCCAGCAGCCAAGAACCAGACAATGAGCAGTTCTTC. The V call is TRBV4-2, the J call TRBJ2-1; no definite D call. The CDR3 covers 13 residues. Looked up from germline, CDR1 is LGHNA and CDR2 is YNFKEQ. V gave up 0 bases and J gave up 5 bases, with 5 bases separating them.

The chain employs TRBV19 and TRBJ2-7, with TRBD1 identical over 7 bases. The CDR3 loop spans 14 amino acids. CDR1 is LNHDA and CDR2 is SQIVND in the germline V gene (reference sequence). V shed 5 bases and J 4 bases; nucleotides not matched to a gene: 8. The CDR3 loop is CASSAPGQSYEQYF. CDR3 DNA sequence: TGTGCCAGTAGTGCCCCGGGACAGTCGTACGAGCAGTACTTC. The full variable domain, completed using reference TRBV19 and TRBJ2-7, is DGGITQSPKYLFRKEGQNVTLSCEQNLNHDAMYWYRQDPGQGLRLIYYSQIVNDFQKGDIAEGYSVSREKKESFPLTVTSAQKNPTAFYLCASSAPGQSYEQYFGPGTRLTVT.

The rearrangement joins TRBV4-1 to TRBJ2-3; possible D gene TRBD1, 7 bases. Germline lookup yields CDR1 MGHRA and CDR2 YSYEKL. The CDR3 spans 17 residues. Trimming took off 3 bases at V and 1 base at J, with 17 bases between the two ends. This chain's CDR3 is CASSHKQGWGGTDTQYF. In DNA form, the CDR3 reads TGCGCCAGCAGCCACAAACAGGGGTGGGGGGGCACAGATACGCAGTATTTT.

The chain combines TRBV29-1 with TRBJ1-4; 8 bases agree with TRBD1. CDR1 is SQVTM, CDR2 ANQGSEA, per germline. CDR3 size: 15 residues. The V and J ends lost 2 bases and 7 bases, in that order; junction bases with no gene match: 9. DNA for the CDR3: TGCAGCGTTGAAAGCAGGGGGCAACTCGGTGAAAAACTGTTTTTT. It yields the protein CSVESRGQLGEKLFF.

In this sample, this clone turned up once. The chain carries TRBV4-3 and TRBJ2-2, with D uncertain. There are 15 residues in the CDR3. CDR1 and CDR2 from the germline V gene are LGHNA and YSLEER. Trimming pared 0 bases from V and 6 bases from J, leaving 11 bases between. As DNA, the CDR3 is TGCGCCAGCAGCCAAGATGAGCACGCGGCCGGGGAGCTGTTTTTT. Protein sequence: CASSQDEHAAGELFF.

This sequence joins TRBV29-1 and TRBJ2-5, with 10 bases that match TRBD2. The length of the CDR3 is 13 residues. Germline V gene lookup returns CDR1 SQVTM and CDR2 ANQGSEA. Trimming removed 4 bases from V and 5 bases from J; junction bases left unmatched: 4. The CDR3 DNA is TGCAGCGTTGCTAGCGGGAGAAAGGAGACCCAGTACTTC. It translates to CSVASGRKETQYF. Supplemented by reference TRBV29-1 and TRBJ2-5, the full variable domain reads SAVISQKPSRDICQRGTSLTIQCQVDSQVTMMFWYRQQPGQSLTLIATANQGSEATYESGFVIDKFPISRPNLTFSTLTVSNMSPEDSSIYLCSVASGRKETQYFGPGTRLLVL.

This chain joins TRBV2 and TRBJ1-1; D is unclear. The V gene lost 1 base and the J gene lost 5 bases, with 8 bases spanning the gap. This CDR3 is built from 13 residues. Germline values: CDR1 SNHLY, CDR2 FYNNEI. CDR3 protein: CASSEGSRTEAFF. In nucleotides, the CDR3 is TGTGCCAGCAGTGAAGGGAGTCGGACTGAAGCTTTCTTT.

This clone was recorded only once. The chain has TRBV4-1 and TRBJ2-7; possible D gene TRBD1, 5 bases. The V gene lost 0 bases and the J gene lost 6 bases, with 9 bases spanning the gap. The V gene's germline CDR1 is MGHRA and CDR2 YSYEKL. The CDR3 is 13 residues long. DNA for the CDR3: TGCGCCAGCAGCCAAGATAAAGACAGCGAGCAGTACTTC. This translates into CASSQDKDSEQYF.

The chain couples TRBV4-1 to TRBJ2-2; TRBD2 matches 10 bases. Germline V lookup: CDR1 MGHRA, CDR2 YSYEKL. The CDR3 contains 17 residues. The V and J ends lost 2 bases and 3 bases, in that order; junction bases with no gene match: 6. In DNA, the CDR3 is TGCGCCAGCAGCCAACTAGCGGGGGCCAAGGACACCGGGGAGCTGTTTTTT. It yields the protein CASSQLAGAKDTGELFF.

The CDR3 region has the DNA TGTGCCAGCAGCTTAGACCCCCAGGGGTATGAAAAACTGTTTTTT. It is translated as CASSLDPQGYEKLFF. The chain couples TRBV7-8 to TRBJ1-4, with D possibly TRBD1 on 6 matching bases. This CDR3 is built from 15 residues. The germline V gene has CDR1 SGHVS and CDR2 FQNEAQ. The V end was cut by 1 base, the J end by 6 bases, with 12 bases between.

The chain uses TRBV6-4 and TRBJ1-1; 7 bases are a match to TRBD1. Per the germline V gene, CDR1 is MRHNA and CDR2 is SNTAGT. This CDR3 region has 13 residues. V lost 6 bases to trimming and J lost 4 bases; unmatched junction nucleotides: 5. CDR3 amino acids: CASSRDRATEAFF. The CDR3 bases are TGTGCCAGCAGCCGAGACAGGGCCACTGAAGCTTTCTTT.

Remarks on this clone: The junction differs from germline at one of its ends, possibly a read error. The chain combines TRBV19 with TRBJ1-5; possibly TRBD1 for D (5 bases). CDR3 length equals 11 residues. CDR1 LNHDA and CDR2 SQIVND come from the germline V gene (reference sequence). The CDR3 reads CASRSRELLIF. CDR3 DNA: TGTGCCAGTAGGAGCAGGGAACTATTAATTTTT.

The chain uses TRBV29-1 and TRBJ2-4, with D possibly TRBD2 on 5 matching bases. The CDR3 spans 16 residues. The V gene lost 2 bases and the J gene lost 1 base, with 15 bases spanning the gap. Looked up from germline, CDR1 is SQVTM and CDR2 is ANQGSEA. The CDR3 coding sequence is TGCAGCGTTGAAACCCGGACGCCGGGGGCCAAAAACATTCAGTACTTC. Its protein is CSVETRTPGAKNIQYF.

The chain joins TRBV7-2 to TRBJ1-4; maybe TRBD1 (6 bases). Germline CDR1 and CDR2: SGHTA and FQGNSA. Trimming shortened V by 5 bases and J by 2 bases, and 9 bases separated the two germline ends. This CDR3 spans 14 amino acids. CDR3 DNA sequence: TGTGCCAGCAGCACGGACAGTACTAATGAAAAACTGTTTTTT. Translation: CASSTDSTNEKLFF.

This sequence joins TRBV7-8 and TRBJ2-2, with 7 bases lining up with TRBD1. Unmatched junction bases numbered 7, after V lost 1 base and J lost 2 bases. The CDR3 has 17 residues. Germline V gene sequence: CDR1 SGHVS, CDR2 FQNEAQ. This CDR3 reads CASSLEGAGGNTGELFF. CDR3 nucleotide sequence: TGTGCCAGCAGCTTAGAGGGGGCAGGGGGAAACACCGGGGAGCTGTTTTTT. Combining the CDR3 with reference TRBV7-8 and TRBJ2-2 gives the whole variable domain GAGVSQSPRYKVAKRGQDVALRCDPISGHVSLFWYQQALGQGPEFLTYFQNEAQLDKSGLPSDRFFAERPEGSVSTLKIQRTQQEDSAVYLCASSLEGAGGNTGELFFGEGSRLTVL.

Turning to this clone: A read error may account for a junction end that differs from germline. The rearrangement links TRBV7-9 to TRBJ1-3, with D unresolved. CDR3 length: 15 residues. Germline CDR1 is SEHNR and CDR2 is FQNEAQ (reference sequence). CDR3 in amino acids: CSSSPRRSSGNTIYF. In DNA form, the CDR3 reads TGTTCCAGCAGTCCCCGACGGAGCTCTGGAAACACCATATATTTT.

V and J are TRBV7-2 and TRBJ2-1; 8 nucleotides line up with TRBD2. The CDR3 covers 16 residues. With 2 bases clipped from V and 7 bases from J, the junction kept 10 bases outside the gene matches. Looked up from germline, CDR1 is SGHTA and CDR2 is FQGNSA. CDR3 residues: CASSLLTGGPRNEQFF. The CDR3 coding sequence is TGTGCCAGCAGCTTACTTACGGGAGGGCCTAGAAATGAGCAGTTCTTC. The variable domain in full, with the rest retrieved from reference TRBV7-2 and TRBJ2-1, is GAGVSQSPSNKVTEKGKDVELRCDPISGHTALYWYRQSLGQGLEFLIYFQGNSAPDKSGLPSDRFSAERTGGSVSTLTIQRTQQEDSAVYLCASSLLTGGPRNEQFFGPGTRLTVL.

The chain is built from TRBV9 and TRBJ2-1; 9 positions match TRBD2. Germline-derived CDR1 and CDR2 are SGDLS and YYNGEE. The trim removed 3 bases at V and 6 bases at J, leaving 7 bases unmatched. CDR3 length: 15 residues. The CDR3 DNA is TGTGCCAGCAGCGGCGCGGGGGGGCTCGGCAATGAGCAGTTCTTC. Translation: CASSGAGGLGNEQFF.